One TCR beta chain is described in this entry. The sample originates from a study of blood T cell repertoires in COVID-19. Trimming took 4 bases from V and 6 from J; bases not matched to a gene: 5. Looked up from germline, CDR1 is SGHRS and CDR2 is YFSETQ. CDR3 size: 13 residues. Under the authors' procedure: Scientists estimated how many nucleated cells there were by amplifying reference gene primers. Assay: immunoSEQ multiplex PCR; the TCRdb copy retains only in-frame clones and omits some. V, J and clone size derive from that table, while D and trimming were established from the DNA sequence. The sample yields under 300,000 clones, 80% to 90% seen once.

This receptor was identified in a woman aged 70-85 years with acute or convalescent COVID-19. Sequenced: peripheral blood. The chain has TRBV5-1 and TRBJ2-7, with 9 bases aligning to TRBD1. CDR3 sequence (DNA): TGCGCCAGCAGCCGGGGACAGGGCGGCGAGCAGTACTTC. This sequence encodes CASSRGQGGEQYF.